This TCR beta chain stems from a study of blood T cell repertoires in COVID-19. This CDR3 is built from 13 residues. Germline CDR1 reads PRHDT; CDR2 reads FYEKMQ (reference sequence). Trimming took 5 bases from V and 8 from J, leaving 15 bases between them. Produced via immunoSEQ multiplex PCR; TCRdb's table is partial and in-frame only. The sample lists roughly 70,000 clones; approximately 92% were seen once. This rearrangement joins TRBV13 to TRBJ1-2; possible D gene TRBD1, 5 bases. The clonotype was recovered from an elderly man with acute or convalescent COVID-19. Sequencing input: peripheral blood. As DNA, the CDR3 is TGTGCCAGCAGCCCCCAGGGCAGGGTCGGCTACACCTTC. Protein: CASSPQGRVGYTF.